These 28 T cell receptor beta chains came from one sample sequenced in a study of shared clonotypes between healthy human individuals. Here immunoSEQ multiplex PCR was the method, and the copy in TCRdb shows in-frame clones only, minus some. The data show over a million clones, around four fifths seen once. The material sequenced was memory CD4+ T cells sorted from blood. Subset here: CD45RA-negative fraction. These receptors all stem from a young man in good health.

This sequence joins TRBV7-2 and TRBJ2-7; 7 nucleotides match TRBD2. V trimming: 5 bases; J trimming: 6 bases; junction bases outside the gene matches: 13. The CDR3 has 15 amino acids. The germline CDR1 and CDR2 sequences are SGHTA and FQGNSA. CDR3 residues: CASSPRAGSSTEQYF. In DNA form, the CDR3 reads TGTGCCAGCAGCCCCCGAGCGGGATCCTCAACCGAGCAGTACTTC.

This chain connects TRBV2 to TRBJ1-2; 7 positions match TRBD1. The ends lost 5 bases at V and 6 bases at J; junction bases unmatched: 9. The germline V gene has CDR1 SNHLY and CDR2 FYNNEI. This CDR3 is built from 14 residues. The DNA of the CDR3 is TGTGCCAGCAGTCGCGGGACAGTGCCCGATGGCTACACCTTC. It codes for CASSRGTVPDGYTF.

The chain has TRBV7-9 and TRBJ2-1; 7 positions agree with TRBD2. CDR3 size: 13 residues. Germline trimming cut 5 bases from V and 7 bases from J; bases unmatched to any gene: 5. From germline, CDR1 is SEHNR and CDR2 FQNEAQ (reference sequence). CDR3 protein: CASSTSGGNEQFF. Written as DNA, the CDR3 is TGTGCCAGCAGCACCTCCGGGGGGAATGAGCAGTTCTTC.

The rearrangement joins TRBV6-1 to TRBJ1-5; 9 bases are shared with TRBD1. With V trimmed by 6 bases and J by 7 bases, 10 bases remained unmatched. Germline CDR1 is MNHNS and CDR2 is SASEGT. The CDR3 runs to 15 residues. CDR3 coding DNA: TGTGCCAGCAGCCGGGACAGGGATATGAGCCAGCCCCAGCATTTT. This translates into CASSRDRDMSQPQHF.

This sequence joins TRBV18 and TRBJ2-7; 11 bases map to TRBD2. The trim removed 1 base at V and 3 bases at J, leaving 5 bases unmatched. Germline V gene lookup returns CDR1 KGHSH and CDR2 LQKENI. This CDR3 has 16 amino acids. The CDR3 region is CASSPLTSGGFYEQYF. The CDR3 bases are TGTGCCAGCTCACCACTTACTAGCGGGGGCTTCTACGAGCAGTACTTC.

The sample holds one count of this clone. CDR3 bases: TGTGCCAGCAGCTTGGCGTACACAGATACGCAGTATTTT. This codes for CASSLAYTDTQYF. This chain uses TRBV7-9 with TRBJ2-3; D not certain. Trimming took 3 bases from V and 2 from J, leaving 6 bases between them. Germline V CDR1 and CDR2: SEHNR, FQNEAQ (reference sequence). The CDR3 consists of 13 residues.

Remarks on this clone: Other DNA variants within this sample encode the same CDR3. The CDR3 DNA reads as TGTGCCAGCAGTTCGGGACAGATTATGAACACTGAAGCTTTCTTT. Amino acid sequence: CASSSGQIMNTEAFF. J is TRBJ1-1 and V is TRBV27; 7 bases agree with TRBD1. V trimming: 4 bases; J trimming: 0 bases; junction bases outside the gene matches: 5. The CDR3 covers 15 residues. From germline, CDR1 is MNHEY and CDR2 SMNVEV (reference sequence).

As to this clone: A read error is likely here: a far larger clone is one base away. The same CDR3 is also encoded by other DNA sequences in this sample. The rearrangement joins TRBV7-2 to TRBJ1-1; D is ambiguous. This CDR3 contains 13 residues. The V gene lost 3 bases and the J gene lost 0 bases, with 5 bases spanning the gap. CDR1 and CDR2 from the germline V gene are SGHTA and FQGNSA. The CDR3 spells CASSLDMNTEAFF. CDR3 DNA sequence: TGTGCCAGCAGCTTGGATATGAACACTGAAGCTTTCTTT.

The chain links TRBV6-6 to TRBJ1-1, with D possibly matching TRBD1 (5 bases). Per the germline V gene, CDR1 is MNHNY and CDR2 is SVGAGI (reference sequence). V gave up 5 bases and J gave up 1 base, with 17 bases separating them. The CDR3 sequence is 16 residues long. The CDR3 DNA follows: TGTGCCAGCAGTAAGACCCACGGGGGAAGGAACACTGAAGCTTTCTTT. Protein: CASSKTHGGRNTEAFF.

Remarks on this clone: At one of its ends the junction is not consistent with the germline gene, which may arise from a read error. The rearrangement links TRBV5-4 to TRBJ2-5; D unresolved. The CDR3 spans 12 residues. Germline V CDR1 and CDR2: SGHNT, YYREEE (reference sequence). The CDR3 loop is CASSSTLYEPHF. Here the CDR3 DNA reads TGTGCCAGCAGCTCGACCCTCTATGAGCCGCACTTC.

The V and J genes are TRBV4-2 and TRBJ2-7, with D unresolved. Germline assignment: CDR1 LGHNA and CDR2 YNFKEQ. Trimming removed 2 bases from V and 5 bases from J, with 16 bases in between. There are 15 residues in the CDR3. The CDR3 nucleotides are TGTGCCAGCAGCCAAACGACCGAGCCTCAGGACGAGCAGTACTTC. It is translated as CASSQTTEPQDEQYF.

This clone was seen more than once but under ten times. The chain carries TRBV5-1 and TRBJ1-4; D is possibly TRBD1 (6 bases). V was clipped by 5 bases and J by 7 bases, with 15 bases between them. In germline, CDR1 is SGHRS, CDR2 YFSETQ. The length of the CDR3 is 14 residues. CDR3 loop: CASRKQGGGEKLFF. The CDR3 bases are TGCGCCAGCAGAAAACAGGGAGGCGGTGAAAAACTGTTTTTT.

This clone was seen a few times. This rearrangement joins TRBV29-1 to TRBJ2-7; maybe TRBD1 (5 bases). The germline V gene encodes CDR1 SQVTM and CDR2 ANQGSEA. This CDR3 has 13 amino acids. The V end lost 5 bases, the J end lost 5 bases, and 16 bases lay between the germline ends. CDR3 protein: CSVSLRDAHEQYF. In DNA, the CDR3 is TGCAGCGTTTCCCTCAGGGATGCCCACGAGCAGTACTTC.

This clone was seen a single time. One end of the junction varies from germline; a read error may be responsible. The chain has TRBV4-1 and TRBJ1-1, with TRBD1 as a possible D gene (6 bases). The CDR3 totals 15 residues. Per the germline V gene, CDR1 is MGHRA and CDR2 is YSYEKL. DNA of the CDR3: TGCGCCAGCAGCCCACAACAGGGTTTGAATACTGAAGCTTTCTTT. Translated: CASSPQQGLNTEAFF.

The rearrangement links TRBV10-3 to TRBJ1-2; D is unresolved. V was pared by 3 bases and J by 4 bases, with 15 bases between. Germline V gives CDR1 ENHRY, CDR2 SYGVKD. The CDR3 is 15 residues long. CDR3 region: CAISDQGRGIYGYTF. CDR3 nucleotides: TGTGCCATCAGTGATCAAGGGCGCGGTATCTATGGCTACACCTTC.

This chain's CDR3 is CASSSPPPPAHYGYTF. The CDR3 bases are TGTGCCAGCAGCTCGCCCCCTCCTCCCGCCCACTATGGCTACACCTTC. The rearrangement links TRBV9 to TRBJ1-2; no definite D call. V was shortened by 4 bases and J by 3 bases, with 19 bases between the two germline ends. Per germline, CDR1 SGDLS and CDR2 YYNGEE. The CDR3 totals 16 residues. Full variable domain (rest looked up from reference TRBV9 and TRBJ1-2): DSGVTQTPKHLITATGQRVTLRCSPRSGDLSVYWYQQSLDQGLQFLIQYYNGEERAKGNILERFSAQQFPDLHSELNLSSLELGDSALYFCASSSPPPPAHYGYTFGSGTRLTVV.

J is TRBJ2-5 and V is TRBV5-6; the match to TRBD1 covers 7 bases. TRBJ2-7 matches the DNA end more closely, so the J call is doubtful. From germline, CDR1 is SGHDT and CDR2 YYEEEE. The CDR3 runs to 14 residues. The CDR3 region is CASSYSTGKYEQYF. The DNA for the CDR3 is TGTGCCAGCAGCTACTCGACAGGGAAATACGAGCAGTACTTC.

This sequence joins TRBV7-2 and TRBJ2-5, with 7 bases identical to TRBD2. The V gene end was trimmed by 5 bases and the J gene end by 2 bases; junction bases not matched to a gene: 8. The germline CDR1 and CDR2 sequences are SGHTA and FQGNSA. The CDR3 contains 15 residues. The CDR3 is CASSQVASGQETQYF. CDR3 coding DNA: TGTGCCAGCAGCCAAGTGGCTAGCGGTCAAGAGACCCAGTACTTC.

This clone has only a few counts. CDR3: CASRANDRGSPLHF. In DNA form, the CDR3 reads TGTGCCAGCAGGGCTAACGACAGGGGGTCACCCCTCCACTTT. The rearrangement joins TRBV2 to TRBJ1-6; the match to TRBD1 covers 9 bases. Germline trimming cut 6 bases from V and 10 bases from J; bases unmatched to any gene: 7. The CDR3 runs 14 residues. The germline gives CDR1 SNHLY, CDR2 FYNNEI.

At least ten counts were recorded for this clone. The V call is TRBV4-2, the J call TRBJ2-1; D may be TRBD1 (5 bases). This CDR3 is 16 amino acids long. Trimming left V 0 bases short and J 0 bases short, with 9 bases between. Germline lookup yields CDR1 LGHNA and CDR2 YNFKEQ. CDR3: CASSQDPRGSYNEQFF. CDR3 sequence (DNA): TGTGCCAGCAGCCAAGATCCAAGGGGCTCCTACAATGAGCAGTTCTTC.

The chain recombines TRBV2 with TRBJ2-1, with D maybe TRBD2 (5 bases). Trimming took 4 bases from V and 6 from J, leaving 13 bases between them. The CDR3 extends over 14 amino acids. Germline V CDR1 and CDR2: SNHLY, FYNNEI. The CDR3, as DNA: TGTGCCAGCAGTGGCCGACTAAAAGGCAATGAGCAGTTCTTC. Its translation is CASSGRLKGNEQFF.

A few counts support this clone. Given the absence of the conserved phenylalanine or tryptophan at the CDR3 end, a read error is likely. The limits of the CDR3 on the DNA are not certain, so only TCRdb's listed CDR3 is given. This sequence joins TRBV4-1 and TRBJ2-7. The CDR3 has 10 amino acids, counting both end residues. Germline loops: CDR1 MGHRA, CDR2 YSYEKL. The CDR3 loop reads CASSQALGKG.

Concerning this clone itself: Other nucleotide sequences in the sample specify the same CDR3. This chain connects TRBV2 to TRBJ2-7; no reliable D call. Trimming removed 1 base from V and 2 bases from J, with 3 bases in between. Germline CDR1 reads SNHLY; CDR2 reads FYNNEI. This CDR3 spans 12 amino acids. CDR3 DNA: TGTGCCAGCAGTGAAGGAGCCTACGAGCAGTACTTC. It yields the protein CASSEGAYEQYF.

This clone appeared a single time. The gene calls are TRBV6-1 and TRBJ1-2; D might be TRBD1 (6 bases). This CDR3 region has 13 residues. Germline CDR1 MNHNS, CDR2 SASEGT. Trimming pared 2 bases from V and 8 bases from J, leaving 12 bases between. As DNA, the CDR3 is TGTGCCAGCAGTGAATTTGGGGGCTGGGGCTACACCTTC. Protein: CASSEFGGWGYTF.

V usage is TRBV5-1 and J usage is TRBJ2-2; 9 bases fit TRBD1. There are 15 residues in the CDR3. Trimming took 4 bases from V and 4 from J; bases not matched to a gene: 5. Germline values: CDR1 SGHRS, CDR2 YFSETQ. The CDR3 region has the DNA TGCGCCAGCAGCCCTGGGACAGGGACCACCGGGGAGCTGTTTTTT. Translating it yields CASSPGTGTTGELFF.

The chain links TRBV6-1 to TRBJ1-2, with 7 nucleotides matching TRBD1. The CDR3 length is 12 residues. In germline, CDR1 is MNHNS, CDR2 SASEGT. The J segment lost 4 bases and the V segment lost 6 bases, leaving 2 bases of the junction unmatched. For the CDR3, the DNA is TGTGCCAGCAGGGACAGGTCCTATGGCTACACCTTC. The encoded protein is CASRDRSYGYTF.

This clone was seen a handful of times. The V gene is TRBV5-1, the J gene TRBJ1-2, with D maybe TRBD1 (5 bases). The CDR3 length is 14 residues. CDR1 and CDR2 from the germline V gene are SGHRS and YFSETQ. V was pared by 5 bases and J by 7 bases, with 18 bases between. The CDR3 DNA reads as TGCGCCAGCAGTCAAACACAGGACCCACCTGGCTACACCTTC. Its translation is CASSQTQDPPGYTF.

This sequence joins TRBV15 and TRBJ1-3, with 7 bases matching TRBD1. CDR1 is LNHNV, CDR2 YYDKDF, per germline (reference sequence). V was pared by 1 base and J by 1 base, with 7 bases of the junction left unmatched. The CDR3 sequence is 17 residues long. The chain's CDR3 is CATSRGRQGRSGNTIYF. The CDR3 region has the DNA TGTGCCACCAGCAGAGGCCGACAGGGAAGGTCTGGAAACACCATATATTTT.